This T cell receptor (beta chain) was profiled in a study of blood T cell repertoires in COVID-19. Study in general: In each case, the material was cDNA or gDNA derived from T cells, B-cell-depleted T cells, or PBMCs.

Germline V gene lookup returns CDR1 SGDLS and CDR2 YYNGEE. The CDR3 is 16 amino acids. Between the trimmed V and J ends, which lost 1 base and 2 bases, there was a span of 14 bases. Profiling relied on immunoSEQ multiplex PCR, and the TCRdb table lists in-frame clones only, not all of them. The data show approximately 66,000 clones, roughly 86% seen once. The sample consisted of peripheral blood. The TCR originated in a middle-aged man with active COVID-19. J is TRBJ2-3 and V is TRBV9; D gene unclear. DNA for the CDR3: TGTGCCAGCAGCGTAACGGCGGCCGCTAACACAGATACGCAGTATTTT. Protein product: CASSVTAAANTDTQYF.